This TCR beta chain was sequenced for a study of blood T cell repertoires in COVID-19. The CDR3 sequence is 17 residues long. Assay: immunoSEQ multiplex PCR; the TCRdb copy retains only in-frame clones and omits some. Altogether hundreds of thousands of clones are present, around 86% being singletons, with the ten largest covering around 1.6%. The J gene is TRBJ2-3, the V gene TRBV21-1; the table calls TRBD1, which could not be checked here. TRBV21-1 is a pseudogene. The TCR comes from a woman in her fifties or sixties who had recovered from COVID-19. The sequenced material came from PBMCs or T cells enriched from blood (not recorded which). CDR3 amino acids: CASSKDRGAIRTDTQYF. CDR3 nucleotides: TGTGCCAGCAGCAAAGACAGGGGGGCAATCCGCACAGATACGCAGTATTTT.